The 21 T cell receptor beta chains reported below all come from one sample, sequenced in a study of monozygotic twins with cystic fibrosis. Sequenced by immunoSEQ multiplex PCR; TCRdb stores in-frame clones only, minus some. Among around 7,500 clones listed, roughly 94% were seen once. Sequenced material: blood. Source of these receptors: a boy between 2 and 15 years old with cystic fibrosis.

The V and J genes are TRBV13 and TRBJ2-7, with D possibly TRBD2 on 5 matching bases. V was cut by 5 bases and J by 1 base, with 12 bases left in between. Germline loops: CDR1 PRHDT, CDR2 FYEKMQ (reference sequence). The CDR3 has 14 residues. This CDR3 reads CASSPSPGSYEQYF. Written as DNA, the CDR3 is TGTGCCAGCAGCCCTAGCCCGGGTTCCTACGAGCAGTACTTC. The full variable domain, rest sourced from reference TRBV13 and TRBJ2-7, is AAGVIQSPRHLIKEKRETATLKCYPIPRHDTVYWYQQGPGQDPQFLISFYEKMQSDKGSIPDRFSAQQFSDYHSELNMSSLELGDSALYFCASSPSPGSYEQYFGPGTRLTVT.

J is TRBJ2-1 and V is TRBV5-6; no definite D call. Germline values: CDR1 SGHDT, CDR2 YYEEEE. The CDR3 covers 14 residues. The V and J ends lost 0 bases and 7 bases respectively, with 11 bases between them. CDR3 coding DNA: TGTGCCAGCAGCTTGGTCGACCGGGTTAATGAGCAGTTCTTC. Translating gives CASSLVDRVNEQFF.

This clone has just one count. The V call is TRBV27, the J call TRBJ2-2; D is perhaps TRBD2 (6 bases). V was shortened by 8 bases and J by 0 bases, with 7 bases between the two germline ends. The germline CDR1 and CDR2 sequences are MNHEY and SMNVEV (reference sequence). The CDR3 contains 13 residues. The CDR3 loop reads CASGGTNTGELFF. The CDR3, as DNA: TGTGCCAGCGGCGGGACGAACACCGGGGAGCTGTTTTTT.

This clone was seen only a few times. The genes are TRBV7-6 and TRBJ1-4; D remains unclear. This CDR3 comprises 15 residues. Trimming removed 1 base at V and 7 bases at J, with 13 bases between. Germline lookup yields CDR1 SGHVS and CDR2 FNYEAQ. The CDR3 DNA sequence: TGTGCCAGCAGCTTAGTGGGAGGGCGCGGTGAAAAACTGTTTTTT. Residues: CASSLVGGRGEKLFF.

The CDR3 protein is CASSLEMDEQYF. The CDR3 DNA is TGTGCCAGCAGCTTAGAAATGGACGAGCAGTACTTC. This rearrangement joins TRBV11-3 to TRBJ2-7; D not certain. This CDR3 contains 12 residues. In germline, CDR1 is SGHNT, CDR2 YENEEA. The V and J ends lost 0 bases and 5 bases respectively, with 5 bases between them. Using reference TRBV11-3 and TRBJ2-7 for the parts outside the CDR3, the full variable domain is EAGVVQSPRYKIIEKKQPVAFWCNPISGHNTLYWYLQNLGQGPELLIRYENEEAVDDSQLPKDRFSAERLKGVDSTLKIQPAELGDSAVYLCASSLEMDEQYFGPGTRLTVT.

V gene TRBV9 combines with J gene TRBJ1-2, with a possible D match to TRBD1 (5 bases). The V gene lost 7 bases and the J gene lost 3 bases, with 13 bases spanning the gap. Germline assignment: CDR1 SGDLS and CDR2 YYNGEE. This CDR3 comprises 13 residues. The CDR3 sequence: CASRGGVDYGYTF. As DNA, the CDR3 is TGTGCCAGCCGAGGAGGGGTGGACTATGGCTACACCTTC.

This sequence joins TRBV5-1 and TRBJ1-2; the match to TRBD1 covers 12 bases. The CDR3 runs 15 residues. Germline V CDR1 and CDR2: SGHRS, YFSETQ. J lost 8 bases, V lost 2 bases, and 7 bases had no gene match. The CDR3 loop is CASSFLAGTGGGYTF. Written as DNA, the CDR3 is TGCGCCAGCAGCTTTCTGGCCGGGACAGGGGGCGGCTACACCTTC.

The chain carries TRBV11-2 and TRBJ2-7; D might be TRBD1 or TRBD2, each matching 5 bases. V lost 4 bases and J 6 bases, leaving 19 bases between the germline ends. This CDR3 has 15 amino acids. Germline CDR1 SGHAT, CDR2 FQNNGV. This CDR3 is CASSWRQNERGEQYF. The CDR3 bases are TGTGCCAGCAGCTGGCGACAGAACGAGAGGGGCGAGCAGTACTTC.

The V call is TRBV5-1, the J call TRBJ2-3; 9 nucleotides align to TRBD1. This CDR3 region has 16 residues. The V segment lost 3 bases and the J segment 0 bases; nucleotides outside the gene matches: 5. CDR1 and CDR2 (germline): SGHRS, YFSETQ. The CDR3 loop reads CASSSTGTGSTDTQYF. In DNA form, the CDR3 reads TGCGCCAGCAGCTCGACCGGGACAGGGAGCACAGATACGCAGTATTTT.

Notes on this clone: Mismatch with germline at one junction end may stem from a read error. This sample also contains other DNA sequences that code for the same CDR3. V usage is TRBV6-5 and J usage is TRBJ1-1; the match to TRBD1 covers 7 bases. The CDR3 has 14 amino acids. From germline, CDR1 is MNHEY and CDR2 SVGAGI. The CDR3 loop is CASSPGGMNTEAFF. CDR3 bases: TGTGCCAGCAGCCCAGGGGGAATGAACACCGAAGCTTTCTTT.

The J gene is TRBJ1-2, the V gene TRBV13; D may be TRBD1 (5 bases). There are 13 residues in the CDR3. The germline gives CDR1 PRHDT, CDR2 FYEKMQ (reference sequence). Trimming left V 4 bases short and J 8 bases short, with 14 bases between. The chain's CDR3 is CASSSVGVGGYTF. CDR3 coding DNA: TGTGCCAGCAGCTCCGTAGGGGTAGGGGGCTACACCTTC. The complete variable domain, with remaining parts taken from reference TRBV13 and TRBJ1-2, reads AAGVIQSPRHLIKEKRETATLKCYPIPRHDTVYWYQQGPGQDPQFLISFYEKMQSDKGSIPDRFSAQQFSDYHSELNMSSLELGDSALYFCASSSVGVGGYTFGSGTRLTVV.

The chain is built from TRBV6-1 and TRBJ1-1; tentative D call: TRBD1 (5 bases). Trimming shortened V by 6 bases and J by 0 bases, and 11 bases separated the two germline ends. Per the germline V gene, CDR1 is MNHNS and CDR2 is SASEGT. CDR3 length equals 14 residues. The CDR3 reads CASSRDSMNTEAFF. Here the CDR3 DNA reads TGTGCCAGCAGCCGGGACTCAATGAACACTGAAGCTTTCTTT.

The genes are TRBV29-1 and TRBJ1-2; the match to TRBD1 covers 7 bases. The germline gives CDR1 SQVTM, CDR2 ANQGSEA. Trimming cost V 4 bases and J 8 bases; bases outside gene matches: 16. This CDR3 has 15 residues. This CDR3 is CSVAGQINKPSGYTF. The CDR3 coding sequence is TGCAGCGTTGCGGGACAGATTAATAAGCCGTCGGGCTACACCTTC.

The chain uses TRBV14 and TRBJ2-4, with 7 nucleotides matching TRBD2. Per the germline V gene, CDR1 is SGHDN and CDR2 is FVKESK. The length of the CDR3 is 13 residues. The J segment lost 7 bases and the V segment lost 4 bases, leaving 4 bases of the junction unmatched. The DNA of the CDR3 is TGTGCCAGCAGCCTCACCGGGGGGAACATTCAGTACTTC. Its translation is CASSLTGGNIQYF.

The genes are TRBV2 and TRBJ1-2; possible D gene TRBD1, 5 bases. This CDR3 spans 14 amino acids. V shed 5 bases and J shed 4 bases, with 14 bases lying between them. CDR1 and CDR2 from the germline V gene are SNHLY and FYNNEI. CDR3 bases: TGTGCCAGCAGTCACCGGGACCCCAGCTATGGCTACACCTTC. It codes for CASSHRDPSYGYTF.

V usage is TRBV9 and J usage is TRBJ1-1, with TRBD1 identical over 7 bases. The CDR3 is made up of 16 amino acids. Trimming took 1 base from V and 4 from J; bases not matched to a gene: 10. CDR1 and CDR2 from the germline V gene are SGDLS and YYNGEE. CDR3 amino acids: CASSVHRDSSSTEAFF. The CDR3 DNA sequence: TGTGCCAGCAGCGTACACCGGGACAGCTCGAGCACTGAAGCTTTCTTT.

The chain is built from TRBV9 and TRBJ1-2, with unresolved D. This CDR3 contains 12 residues. Trimming shortened V by 2 bases and J by 0 bases, and 2 bases separated the two germline ends. Germline CDR1 reads SGDLS; CDR2 reads YYNGEE. The CDR3 region is CASSVSNYGYTF. CDR3 DNA: TGTGCCAGCAGCGTCTCTAACTATGGCTACACCTTC. The complete variable domain, with remaining parts taken from reference TRBV9 and TRBJ1-2, reads DSGVTQTPKHLITATGQRVTLRCSPRSGDLSVYWYQQSLDQGLQFLIQYYNGEERAKGNILERFSAQQFPDLHSELNLSSLELGDSALYFCASSVSNYGYTFGSGTRLTVV.

J is TRBJ2-3 and V is TRBV9, with D unclear. V lost 3 bases to trimming and J lost 0 bases, with 2 bases between them. This CDR3 has 12 amino acids. Germline V CDR1 and CDR2: SGDLS, YYNGEE. CDR3 protein: CASSGSTDTQYF. The DNA of the CDR3 is TGTGCCAGCAGCGGTAGCACAGATACGCAGTATTTT.

The rearrangement links TRBV19 to TRBJ2-1; 12 bases line up with TRBD1. Germline loops: CDR1 LNHDA, CDR2 SQIVND (reference sequence). The J segment lost 6 bases and the V segment lost 4 bases, leaving 4 bases of the junction unmatched. The CDR3 is made up of 15 amino acids. DNA for the CDR3: TGTGCCAGTAGTAACCGGGACAGGGGGCTCAATGAGCAGTTCTTC. Its protein product is CASSNRDRGLNEQFF.

This sequence joins TRBV6-1 and TRBJ2-1; 7 nucleotides agree with TRBD2. This CDR3 comprises 15 residues. Per germline, CDR1 MNHNS and CDR2 SASEGT. J was trimmed by 2 bases and V by 6 bases; bases with no gene match: 7. CDR3 coding DNA: TGTGCCAGCAGGTTAGGGACTACGACCTACAATGAGCAGTTCTTC. Encoded protein: CASRLGTTTYNEQFF.

The CDR3 nucleotides are TGCGCCAGCAGCCACTATCACACCGGGACAGGGTTGGGGACGGGTCAGCCCCAGCATTTT. It encodes CASSHYHTGTGLGTGQPQHF. The rearrangement uses TRBV4-3 and TRBJ1-5; 9 bases are shared with TRBD1. CDR1 is LGHNA, CDR2 YSLEER, per germline. With V trimmed by 3 bases and J by 6 bases, 21 bases remained unmatched. The length of the CDR3 is 20 residues.